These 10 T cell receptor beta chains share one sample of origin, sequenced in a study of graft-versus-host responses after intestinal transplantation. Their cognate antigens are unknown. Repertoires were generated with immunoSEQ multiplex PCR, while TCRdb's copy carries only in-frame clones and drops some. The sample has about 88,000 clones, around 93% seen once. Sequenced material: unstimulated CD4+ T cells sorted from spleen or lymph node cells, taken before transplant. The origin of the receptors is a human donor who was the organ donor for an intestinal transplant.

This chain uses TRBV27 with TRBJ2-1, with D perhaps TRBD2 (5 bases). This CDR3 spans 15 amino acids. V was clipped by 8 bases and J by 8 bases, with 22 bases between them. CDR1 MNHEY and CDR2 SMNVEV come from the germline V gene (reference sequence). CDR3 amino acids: CASRRGAHRTDEQFF. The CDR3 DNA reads TGTGCCAGCCGCCGGGGAGCGCACCGCACGGATGAGCAGTTCTTC.

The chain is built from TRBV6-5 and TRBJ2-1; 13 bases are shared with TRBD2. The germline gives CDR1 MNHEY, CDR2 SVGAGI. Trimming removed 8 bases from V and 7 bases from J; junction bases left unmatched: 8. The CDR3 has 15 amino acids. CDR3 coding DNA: TGTGCCAGCCGACGACTAGCGGGAGGTGCAAATGAGCAGTTCTTC. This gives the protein CASRRLAGGANEQFF.

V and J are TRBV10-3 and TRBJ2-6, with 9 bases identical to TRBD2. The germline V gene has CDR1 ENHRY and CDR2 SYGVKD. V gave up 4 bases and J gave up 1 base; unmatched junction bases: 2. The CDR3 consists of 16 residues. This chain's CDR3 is CAISGGGVSGANVLTF. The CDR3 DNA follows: TGTGCCATCAGTGGCGGGGGGGTTTCTGGGGCCAACGTCCTGACTTTC.

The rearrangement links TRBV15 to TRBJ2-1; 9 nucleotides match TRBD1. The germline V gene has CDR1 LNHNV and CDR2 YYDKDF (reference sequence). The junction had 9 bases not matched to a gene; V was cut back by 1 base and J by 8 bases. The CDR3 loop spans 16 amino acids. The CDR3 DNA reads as TGTGCCACCAGCAGAGTCGACAGGGGGTCATCTTATGAGCAGTTCTTC. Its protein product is CATSRVDRGSSYEQFF. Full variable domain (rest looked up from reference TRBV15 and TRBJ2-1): DAMVIQNPRYQVTQFGKPVTLSCSQTLNHNVMYWYQQKSSQAPKLLFHYYDKDFNNEADTPDNFQSRRPNTSFCFLDIRSPGLGDTAMYLCATSRVDRGSSYEQFFGPGTRLTVL.

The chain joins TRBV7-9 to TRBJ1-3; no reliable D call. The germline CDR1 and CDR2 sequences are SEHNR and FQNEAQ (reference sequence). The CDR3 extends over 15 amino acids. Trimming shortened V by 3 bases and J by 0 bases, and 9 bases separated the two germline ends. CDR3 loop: CASSFWARSGNTIYF. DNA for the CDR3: TGTGCCAGCAGCTTCTGGGCGCGCTCTGGAAACACCATATATTTT. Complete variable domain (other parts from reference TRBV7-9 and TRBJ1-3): DTGVSQNPRHKITKRGQNVTFRCDPISEHNRLYWYRQTLGQGPEFLTYFQNEAQLEKSRLLSDRFSAERPKGSFSTLEIQRTEQGDSAMYLCASSFWARSGNTIYFGEGSWLTVV.

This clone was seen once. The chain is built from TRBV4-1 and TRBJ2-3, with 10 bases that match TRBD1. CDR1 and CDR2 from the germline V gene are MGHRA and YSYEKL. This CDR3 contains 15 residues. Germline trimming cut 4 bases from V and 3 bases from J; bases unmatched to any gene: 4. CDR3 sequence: CASSPRQGATDTQYF. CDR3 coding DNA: TGCGCCAGCAGCCCCAGACAGGGGGCTACAGATACGCAGTATTTT.

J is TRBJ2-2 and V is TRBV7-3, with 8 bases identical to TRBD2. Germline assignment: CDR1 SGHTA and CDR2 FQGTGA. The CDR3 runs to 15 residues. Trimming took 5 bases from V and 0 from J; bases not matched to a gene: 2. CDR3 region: CASSIAGPNTGELFF. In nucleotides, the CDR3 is TGTGCCAGCAGCATAGCGGGGCCGAACACCGGGGAGCTGTTTTTT.

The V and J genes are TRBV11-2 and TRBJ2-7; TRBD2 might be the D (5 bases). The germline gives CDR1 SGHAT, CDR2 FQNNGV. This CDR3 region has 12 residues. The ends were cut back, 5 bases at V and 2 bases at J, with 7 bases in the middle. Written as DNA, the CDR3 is TGTGCCAGCAGCCCAGCGGCCTACGAGCAGTACTTC. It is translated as CASSPAAYEQYF.

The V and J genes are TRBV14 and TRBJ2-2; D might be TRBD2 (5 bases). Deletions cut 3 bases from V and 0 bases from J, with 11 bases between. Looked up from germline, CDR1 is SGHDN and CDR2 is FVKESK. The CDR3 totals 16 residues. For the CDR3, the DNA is TGTGCCAGCAGCCATGTTCGGGAAACGAACACCGGGGAGCTGTTTTTT. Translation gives CASSHVRETNTGELFF.

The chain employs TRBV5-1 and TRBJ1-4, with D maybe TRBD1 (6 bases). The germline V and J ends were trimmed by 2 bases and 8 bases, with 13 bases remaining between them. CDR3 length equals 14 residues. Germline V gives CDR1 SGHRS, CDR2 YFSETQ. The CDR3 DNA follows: TGCGCCAGCAGCTTCACAGGGCTTTCAGAAAAACTGTTTTTT. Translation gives CASSFTGLSEKLFF.